This T cell receptor beta chain is from a study of response to subunit inactivated influenza vaccine. The CDR3 spans 15 residues. Germline CDR1 and CDR2: SGDLS and YYNGEE. With V trimmed by 0 bases and J by 9 bases, 9 bases remained unmatched. There are a few counts of this clonotype. The target antigen is unknown. TCRdb called the RT-PCR reads again in MiXCR, with one record for every CDR3 protein. This repertoire shows around 750,000 distinct CDR3 sequences, approximately 22% found once; its top ten account for roughly 10%. The study, taken as a whole, reports: Authors suggested few new T cells are recruited by each seasonal influenza vaccination.

The TCR was taken from a man aged 50 or older who received an inactivated influenza vaccine. The V call is TRBV9, the J call TRBJ2-1; 7 positions match TRBD1. Sequencing used PBMCs from blood, obtained around 5 days after vaccination. CDR3 protein: CASSVGSGAGGEQFF. The CDR3 DNA is TGTGCCAGCAGCGTAGGTTCCGGGGCAGGGGGTGAGCAGTTCTTC.